The 24 T cell receptor beta chains presented below share a single source sample, sequenced in a study of CD8 T cells in Susac syndrome. RNA totalling roughly 0.5 to 1 ug underwent reverse transcription with random hexamers. TCRdb re-derived calls from the immunoSEQ multiplex PCR reads in MiXCR, one entry per CDR3 protein. The sample includes around 150,000 distinct CDR3 sequences, roughly 95% of them seen just once. The sequencing sample was made of CD4+ T cells from PBMCs. Every receptor here comes from a human donor with multiple sclerosis.

The chain uses TRBV10-3 and TRBJ2-1; D uncertain. V shed 3 bases and J shed 0 bases, with 6 bases lying between them. There are 14 residues in the CDR3. CDR1 and CDR2 (germline): ENHRY, SYGVKD. CDR3 loop: CAISDISSYNEQFF. Written as DNA, the CDR3 is TGTGCCATCAGTGACATTAGCTCCTACAATGAGCAGTTCTTC.

The chain has TRBV30 and TRBJ2-7; TRBD1 matches 7 bases. This CDR3 has 12 residues. The germline gives CDR1 GTSNPN, CDR2 SVGIG (reference sequence). V shed 3 bases and J 5 bases; nucleotides not matched to a gene: 4. CDR3 protein: CAWSWDSNEQYF. The CDR3 coding sequence is TGTGCCTGGAGCTGGGACAGCAACGAGCAGTACTTC.

The sample holds one count of this clonotype. The genes are TRBV28 and TRBJ1-1; D is perhaps TRBD1 (5 bases). CDR1 MDHEN and CDR2 SYDVKM come from the germline V gene. The CDR3 has 14 amino acids. Trimming took 7 bases from V and 1 from J, leaving 13 bases between them. CDR3 protein: CASTPTGGNTEAFF. DNA of the CDR3: TGTGCCAGCACCCCGACCGGGGGGAACACTGAAGCTTTCTTT.

This chain links TRBV30 with TRBJ2-7; TRBD1 agrees at 8 bases. Per germline, CDR1 GTSNPN and CDR2 SVGIG (reference sequence). The CDR3 runs 12 residues. V lost 7 bases to trimming and J lost 4 bases; unmatched junction nucleotides: 6. CDR3 sequence (DNA): TGTGCCTCCGACAGGGGAGTATACGAGCAGTACTTC. This translates into CASDRGVYEQYF.

The chain couples TRBV6-2 or TRBV6-3 to TRBJ2-7; D unresolved. Trimming stripped 1 base from V and 7 bases from J, with 14 bases between. In germline, CDR1 is MNHEY, CDR2 SVGEGT. The CDR3 is 14 residues long. The CDR3 region has the DNA TGTGCCAGCAGTTACTTAGGAGCCGCTGGTGAGCAGTACTTC. Encoded protein: CASSYLGAAGEQYF.

The V gene is TRBV3-1, the J gene TRBJ1-1; no reliable D call. The CDR3 extends over 14 amino acids. Deletions cut 4 bases from V and 1 base from J, with 10 bases between. Germline-derived CDR1 and CDR2 are LGHDT and YNNKEL (reference sequence). In DNA, the CDR3 is TGTGCCAGCAGCCCGACTGGCCCGAACACTGAAGCTTTCTTT. It specifies CASSPTGPNTEAFF.

The rearrangement joins TRBV28 to TRBJ1-5, with a tentative D call TRBD1 (5 bases). The V end lost 7 bases, the J end lost 2 bases, and 9 bases lay between the germline ends. This CDR3 contains 13 residues. Germline V lookup: CDR1 MDHEN, CDR2 SYDVKM. CDR3 protein: CASKGWGNQPQHF. The CDR3 DNA follows: TGTGCCAGCAAGGGGTGGGGCAATCAGCCCCAGCATTTT.

The chain's CDR3 is CASSWALSNTEAFF. The CDR3 nucleotides read TGTGCCAGCTCCTGGGCCCTGTCCAACACTGAAGCTTTCTTT. The chain couples TRBV18 to TRBJ1-1, with unresolved D. The V and J ends lost 6 bases and 2 bases respectively, with 13 bases between them. Germline V gives CDR1 KGHSH, CDR2 LQKENI. The CDR3 runs to 14 residues.

J is TRBJ1-4 and V is TRBV7-9; the D is unclear. The germline gives CDR1 SEHNR, CDR2 FQNEAQ (reference sequence). V lost 1 base to trimming and J lost 3 bases, with 3 bases between them. This CDR3 spans 13 amino acids. The CDR3 DNA reads TGTGCCAGCAGCTTAGGGGCTAATGAAAAACTGTTTTTT. This codes for CASSLGANEKLFF.

The chain has TRBV30 and TRBJ1-4; possibly TRBD1 for D (6 bases). Germline-derived CDR1 and CDR2 are GTSNPN and SVGIG (reference sequence). The V end was cut by 1 base, the J end by 7 bases, with 16 bases between. The length of the CDR3 is 15 residues. In nucleotides, the CDR3 is TGTGCCTGGAGTGGGGGGCGGATCAGGGGTGAAAAACTGTTTTTT. It specifies CAWSGGRIRGEKLFF.

The chain employs TRBV12-3 or TRBV12-4 and TRBJ2-3; 10 bases match TRBD2. This CDR3 contains 15 residues. The J segment lost 7 bases and the V segment lost 6 bases, leaving 10 bases of the junction unmatched. CDR3 nucleotides: TGTGCCAGCAGCTTTCTAGCGGGAGAACGGAATACGCAGTATTTT. This encodes CASSFLAGERNTQYF.

The chain couples TRBV20-1 to TRBJ1-1; 9 bases map to TRBD1. V lost 4 bases to trimming and J lost 10 bases; unmatched junction nucleotides: 10. Germline CDR1 and CDR2: DFQATT and SNEGSKA (reference sequence). The CDR3 totals 13 residues. The CDR3 coding sequence is TGCAGTGCTATGAAAGAGACAGGGGGATCAGCTTTCTTT. The encoded protein is CSAMKETGGSAFF.

This chain joins TRBV18 and TRBJ1-1, with D possibly TRBD1 on 5 matching bases. Germline-derived CDR1 and CDR2 are KGHSH and LQKENI. The V and J ends lost 0 bases and 13 bases respectively, with 12 bases between them. CDR3 length equals 12 residues. DNA of the CDR3: TGTGCCAGCTCACCACCCTCCAGGGTTATTTTCTTT. It translates to CASSPPSRVIFF.

This clonotype has only a few counts. The chain is built from TRBV4-3 and TRBJ2-5; TRBD2 agrees at 10 bases. This CDR3 has 16 amino acids. V trimming: 0 bases; J trimming: 11 bases; junction bases outside the gene matches: 12. The germline V gene has CDR1 LGHNA and CDR2 YSLEER. The CDR3 protein is CASSQDYPSGRERQYF. The CDR3 nucleotides are TGCGCCAGCAGCCAAGATTACCCTAGCGGGAGAGAGAGGCAGTACTTC.

The genes are TRBV27 and TRBJ1-5; TRBD1 matches 7 bases. Trimming cost V 3 bases and J 3 bases; bases outside gene matches: 5. The CDR3 sequence is 15 residues long. Germline CDR1 and CDR2: MNHEY and SMNVEV (reference sequence). This chain's CDR3 is CASSFTGQHNQPQHF. CDR3 coding DNA: TGTGCCAGCAGTTTTACGGGACAGCACAATCAGCCCCAGCATTTT.

V and J are TRBV30 and TRBJ1-5; D is unclear. The CDR3 contains 15 residues. Trimming took off 2 bases at V and 7 bases at J, with 18 bases between the two ends. Germline V CDR1 and CDR2: GTSNPN, SVGIG (reference sequence). The CDR3 nucleotides are TGTGCCTGGAGTATCCCTACGTCGGGAGGACAGCCCCAGCATTTT. Its translation: CAWSIPTSGGQPQHF.

The chain recombines TRBV29-1 with TRBJ1-4; tentative D call: TRBD1 (5 bases). CDR1 and CDR2 (germline): SQVTM, ANQGSEA. The CDR3 totals 13 residues. V was cut by 1 base and J by 8 bases, with 11 bases left in between. The DNA for the CDR3 is TGCAGCGTTGAAGTACAGGCGGGAGAAAAACTGTTTTTT. Its translation is CSVEVQAGEKLFF.

Only one count was recorded for this clonotype. The chain is built from TRBV5-5 and TRBJ1-3; D gene ambiguous. The CDR3 runs 14 residues. Germline assignment: CDR1 SGHKS and CDR2 YYEKEE (reference sequence). The V gene lost 1 base and the J gene lost 3 bases, with 8 bases spanning the gap. CDR3 in amino acids: CASSLSLYGNTIYF. The CDR3 region has the DNA TGTGCCAGCAGCTTGAGCCTATATGGAAACACCATATATTTT.

This clonotype has just one count. V gene TRBV6-5 combines with J gene TRBJ2-2; no firm D call. The CDR3 is made up of 16 amino acids. Trimming removed 3 bases from V and 0 bases from J, with 11 bases in between. From germline, CDR1 is MNHEY and CDR2 SVGAGI. CDR3 coding DNA: TGTGCCAGCAGTTATTCGCCAGTCGCGAACACCGGGGAGCTGTTTTTT. Amino acids: CASSYSPVANTGELFF.

The chain links TRBV6-5 to TRBJ2-1, with D unclear. From germline, CDR1 is MNHEY and CDR2 SVGAGI. V lost 0 bases and J 0 bases, leaving 9 bases between the germline ends. This CDR3 region has 16 residues. The CDR3 loop reads CASSYSGGRSYNEQFF. CDR3 DNA sequence: TGTGCCAGCAGTTACTCTGGCGGCCGCTCCTACAATGAGCAGTTCTTC.

The chain combines TRBV18 with TRBJ1-2, with 9 nucleotides matching TRBD1. Germline V lookup: CDR1 KGHSH, CDR2 LQKENI. The CDR3 consists of 16 residues. Trimming cost V 0 bases and J 7 bases; bases outside gene matches: 9. Here the CDR3 DNA reads TGTGCCAGCTCACCACCCCGGGACAGGGTGTACACTGGCTACACCTTC. Its translation is CASSPPRDRVYTGYTF.

The rearrangement uses TRBV6-2 or TRBV6-3 and TRBJ1-1, with D tentatively TRBD1 (5 bases). Trimming cost V 8 bases and J 3 bases, with 13 bases left between them. The CDR3 runs to 13 residues. The germline gives CDR1 MNHEY, CDR2 SVGEGT. CDR3: CASLGTYHTEAFF. DNA for the CDR3: TGTGCCAGCCTCGGGACCTATCACACTGAAGCTTTCTTT.

This rearrangement joins TRBV7-2 to TRBJ2-4, with a weak D call TRBD2 (6 bases). Germline assignment: CDR1 SGHTA and CDR2 FQGNSA. The CDR3 has 16 residues. Trimming cost V 0 bases and J 8 bases, with 17 bases left between them. The CDR3 spells CASSLAGRPGGDIQYF. The DNA of the CDR3 is TGTGCCAGCAGCTTAGCTGGGAGACCTGGAGGGGACATTCAGTACTTC.

This clonotype occurred a few times. The V and J genes are TRBV6-4 and TRBJ1-1; TRBD1 is a possible D gene (5 bases). V lost 8 bases to trimming and J lost 1 base, with 11 bases between them. The germline V gene has CDR1 MRHNA and CDR2 SNTAGT. This CDR3 spans 13 amino acids. In DNA, the CDR3 is TGTGCCAGCCGACCTACAGGGAACACTGAAGCTTTCTTT. Amino acid sequence: CASRPTGNTEAFF.